One sample yielded the 11 T cell receptor beta chains listed below, sequenced in a study of CD8 T cells in ankylosing spondylitis. Each CDR3 protein gets one entry after TCRdb re-called the 5' RACE reads with MiXCR. The sample gives 150,000 to 200,000 distinct CDR3 sequences, around a sixth of which show up once; around 4.5% is in the top ten. Sequenced material: blood, either unsorted or a sorted T cell fraction (not recorded which). Every receptor here comes from a male donor aged 10-35 years with ankylosing spondylitis or in good health (not recorded which).

This clonotype was recorded at least ten times. The chain carries TRBV12-3 or TRBV12-4 and TRBJ1-2; TRBD1 agrees at 9 bases. The V and J ends lost 3 bases and 7 bases, in that order; junction bases with no gene match: 6. The CDR3 is 14 amino acids. CDR3 protein: CASSLGQGSSGYTF. CDR3 nucleotides: TGTGCCAGCAGTTTGGGACAGGGTTCGTCTGGCTACACCTTC.

The table lists this clonotype with many counts. The chain has TRBV6-5 and TRBJ2-7, with D unresolved. The CDR3 contains 14 residues. The V end was cut by 6 bases, the J end by 0 bases, with 12 bases between. Looked up from germline, CDR1 is MNHEY and CDR2 is SVGAGI. The CDR3 spells CASRNSRSSYEQYV. The CDR3 bases are TGTGCCAGCAGGAATAGTAGGAGCTCCTACGAGCAGTACGTC.

This clonotype was seen only a few times. This chain uses TRBV5-1 with TRBJ1-1; 7 nucleotides agree with TRBD1. Trimming at V came to 7 bases and at J to 2 bases, leaving 11 bases not matched to a gene. This CDR3 has 15 amino acids. Per germline, CDR1 SGHRS and CDR2 YFSETQ. The CDR3 loop reads CASAVATGKNTEAFF. CDR3 bases: TGCGCCAGCGCAGTCGCGACAGGGAAAAACACTGAAGCTTTCTTT.

The rearrangement joins TRBV12-5 to TRBJ2-3; the match to TRBD2 covers 10 bases. The ends lost 5 bases at V and 1 base at J; junction bases unmatched: 0. This CDR3 is built from 14 residues. Germline values: CDR1 LGHNT, CDR2 FRNRAP. CDR3 amino acids: CASGLAGGTDTQYF. The CDR3 region has the DNA TGTGCTAGTGGTCTAGCGGGAGGCACAGATACGCAGTATTTT.

This chain connects TRBV29-1 to TRBJ2-3, with 15 bases matching TRBD2. Germline trimming cut 1 base from V and 1 base from J; bases unmatched to any gene: 18. Germline CDR1 is SQVTM and CDR2 is ANQGSEA. The CDR3 has 22 residues. CDR3 loop: CSVEGQGRTSGRAKYGTDTQYF. The CDR3 DNA reads as TGCAGCGTTGAAGGACAGGGCAGGACTAGCGGGAGGGCCAAATACGGCACAGATACGCAGTATTTT.

This clonotype has a handful of counts. CDR3 nucleotides: TGCAGCGTTCCGGCGGGAGGGCCATACAATGAGCAGTTCTTC. Residues: CSVPAGGPYNEQFF. The chain is built from TRBV29-1 and TRBJ2-1; the match to TRBD2 covers 9 bases. With V trimmed by 5 bases and J by 4 bases, 6 bases remained unmatched. The CDR3 sequence is 14 residues long. The germline V gene has CDR1 SQVTM and CDR2 ANQGSEA.

This clonotype was picked up a small number of times. The chain employs TRBV6-1 and TRBJ1-2; D is uncertain. The germline V gene encodes CDR1 MNHNS and CDR2 SASEGT. CDR3 size: 13 residues. Deletions cut 4 bases from V and 9 bases from J, with 15 bases between. The DNA for the CDR3 is TGTGCCAGCAGTGGCCCCCCTGGACGGAGCTACACCTTC. Protein: CASSGPPGRSYTF.

There are many counts of this clonotype. The chain joins TRBV29-1 to TRBJ1-1, with a possible D match to TRBD1 (6 bases). V was clipped by 7 bases and J by 1 base, with 16 bases between them. This CDR3 is built from 14 residues. CDR1 SQVTM and CDR2 ANQGSEA come from the germline V gene. Here the CDR3 DNA reads TGCAGCGCCGCCAGTTGGGGGCCGAACACTGAAGCTTTCTTT. Amino acids: CSAASWGPNTEAFF.

This clonotype has at least ten counts. The rearrangement joins TRBV5-1 to TRBJ1-2; 9 bases line up with TRBD1. The V gene's germline CDR1 is SGHRS and CDR2 YFSETQ. V shed 1 base, J shed 2 bases, and the junction held 6 bases outside the gene matches. This CDR3 is 16 amino acids long. The CDR3 region has the DNA TGCGCCAGCAGCTTGCCGGGACAGGGCACCAACTATGGCTACACCTTC. Translation: CASSLPGQGTNYGYTF.

The chain combines TRBV29-1 with TRBJ2-1; 8 nucleotides match TRBD2. The germline V gene has CDR1 SQVTM and CDR2 ANQGSEA. This CDR3 spans 13 amino acids. V was pared by 3 bases and J by 10 bases, with 8 bases of the junction left unmatched. CDR3 DNA: TGCAGCGTTGACTCGGCGGGAGGCCGGGAGCAGTTCTTC. Translating it yields CSVDSAGGREQFF.

Ten or more counts support this clonotype. The rearrangement uses TRBV6-2 or TRBV6-3 and TRBJ1-2, with D possibly matching TRBD1 (5 bases). Germline CDR1 reads MNHEY; CDR2 reads SVGEGT. This CDR3 region has 13 residues. Trimming cost V 5 bases and J 4 bases, with 11 bases left between them. The DNA of the CDR3 is TGTGCCAGCAGTGAAGACAGACGCTATGGCTACACCTTC. Its protein is CASSEDRRYGYTF.